These 27 T cell receptor beta chains originate from one sample sequenced in a study of cytomegalovirus exposure and HLA in healthy donors. 13 Jbeta primers and 60 Vbeta primers were used for the PCR. Repertoires were generated with immunoSEQ multiplex PCR, while TCRdb's copy carries only in-frame clones and drops some. The sample holds more than 150,000 clones, about four fifths seen once. The sequenced sample was PBMCs. All receptors come from a woman aged 50 to 60 in good health and CMV-seropositive.

The rearrangement joins TRBV30 to TRBJ2-5, with TRBD2 matching 10 bases. This CDR3 is 16 amino acids long. The junction had 10 bases not matched to a gene; V was cut back by 3 bases and J by 3 bases. The germline V gene encodes CDR1 GTSNPN and CDR2 SVGIG (reference sequence). The CDR3 sequence is CAWSLGLAAGEETQYF. The CDR3, as DNA: TGTGCCTGGAGCTTAGGACTAGCGGCAGGAGAAGAGACCCAGTACTTC.

The genes are TRBV7-8 and TRBJ2-3, with D perhaps TRBD2 (6 bases). With 1 base removed from V and 4 bases from J, the gap between germline ends came to 15 bases. The CDR3 runs to 16 residues. Germline V gene data show CDR1 as SGHVS and CDR2 as FQNEAQ. Here the CDR3 DNA reads TGTGCCAGCAGCTTAGGTCCAGGCGGGACGGCAGATACGCAGTATTTT. Amino acid sequence: CASSLGPGGTADTQYF.

The chain couples TRBV5-1 to TRBJ2-3, with D possibly matching TRBD1 (6 bases). The CDR3 loop spans 16 amino acids. CDR1 SGHRS and CDR2 YFSETQ come from the germline V gene. With 4 bases removed from V and 2 bases from J, the gap between germline ends came to 17 bases. The CDR3 loop is CASSLLGQWDTDTQYF. CDR3 coding DNA: TGCGCCAGCAGCCTTCTTGGACAGTGGGACACAGATACGCAGTATTTT. Together with reference TRBV5-1 and TRBJ2-3, the CDR3 gives the full variable domain: KAGVTQTPRYLIKTRGQQVTLSCSPISGHRSVSWYQQTPGQGLQFLFEYFSETQRNKGNFPGRFSGRQFSNSRSEMNVSTLELGDSALYLCASSLLGQWDTDTQYFGPGTRLTVL.

The J gene is TRBJ1-1, the V gene TRBV6-5; 9 bases align to TRBD1. V lost 7 bases to trimming and J lost 5 bases; unmatched junction nucleotides: 5. From germline, CDR1 is MNHEY and CDR2 SVGAGI. This CDR3 spans 13 amino acids. CDR3 nucleotide sequence: TGTGCCAGCAAAGGGACAGGGAGGACTGAAGCTTTCTTT. Encoded protein: CASKGTGRTEAFF.

Notes on this clone: The junction departs from germline at one end; a sequencing error may be responsible. The chain is built from TRBV5-5 and TRBJ1-1; the D gene is possibly TRBD1 (5 bases). The germline CDR1 and CDR2 sequences are SGHKS and YYEKEE (reference sequence). This CDR3 region has 15 residues. The CDR3 nucleotides are TGTGCCAGCAGCTCGTGGGGGGGGATGAACACTAAAGCTTTCTTT. Translated, it gives CASSSWGGMNTKAFF.

This sequence joins TRBV11-2 and TRBJ1-2; D not certain. From germline, CDR1 is SGHAT and CDR2 FQNNGV. V shed 5 bases and J shed 8 bases, with 12 bases lying between them. This CDR3 has 12 amino acids. The CDR3 spells CASSRGSLGYTF. The CDR3 DNA sequence: TGTGCCAGCAGCCGAGGTTCTTTGGGCTACACCTTC.

V gene TRBV11-3 combines with J gene TRBJ2-7; 8 nucleotides align to TRBD1. With 3 bases clipped from V and 5 bases from J, the junction kept 6 bases outside the gene matches. CDR3 length: 14 amino acids. Per the germline V gene, CDR1 is SGHNT and CDR2 is YENEEA. CDR3 bases: TGTGCCAGCAGCTTTGCGGACAGGGCGGACGAGCAGTACTTC. Protein: CASSFADRADEQYF. Together with reference TRBV11-3 and TRBJ2-7, the CDR3 gives the full variable domain: EAGVVQSPRYKIIEKKQPVAFWCNPISGHNTLYWYLQNLGQGPELLIRYENEEAVDDSQLPKDRFSAERLKGVDSTLKIQPAELGDSAVYLCASSFADRADEQYFGPGTRLTVT.

J is TRBJ1-2 and V is TRBV21-1. TRBV21-1 is designated a pseudogene. The CDR3 is 17 residues long. The CDR3 is CASSSKEPFPANYGYTF. The CDR3 region has the DNA TGTGCCAGCAGCTCAAAGGAGCCCTTCCCTGCTAACTATGGCTACACCTTC.

The chain is built from TRBV7-9 and TRBJ2-3; 7 bases agree with TRBD2. With 4 bases clipped from V and 1 base from J, the junction kept 5 bases outside the gene matches. This CDR3 has 15 amino acids. Germline CDR1 reads SEHNR; CDR2 reads FQNEAQ (reference sequence). In nucleotides, the CDR3 is TGTGCCAGCAGCTGGGGACTACCGGGCACAGATACGCAGTATTTT. Protein product: CASSWGLPGTDTQYF. The entire variable domain, with the rest obtained from reference TRBV7-9 and TRBJ2-3, is as follows: DTGVSQNPRHKITKRGQNVTFRCDPISEHNRLYWYRQTLGQGPEFLTYFQNEAQLEKSRLLSDRFSAERPKGSFSTLEIQRTEQGDSAMYLCASSWGLPGTDTQYFGPGTRLTVL.

V is TRBV30 and J is TRBJ2-1; possibly TRBD1 for D (6 bases). V lost 2 bases and J lost 11, with 10 bases in between. Germline V CDR1 and CDR2: GTSNPN, SVGIG (reference sequence). The CDR3 length is 11 residues. CDR3 in DNA: TGTGCCTGGAGTCTAGACAGGAAGCAGTTCTTC. Its translation is CAWSLDRKQFF.

The chain carries TRBV2 and TRBJ1-3, with D tentatively TRBD1 (6 bases). V lost 3 bases to trimming and J lost 2 bases, with 11 bases between them. The CDR3 sequence is 15 residues long. The germline gives CDR1 SNHLY, CDR2 FYNNEI. The CDR3 loop reads CASSEGAGTGNTIYF. The CDR3 DNA follows: TGTGCCAGCAGTGAGGGGGCAGGGACTGGAAACACCATATATTTT.

The CDR3 loop is CASRNTEQETQYF. The DNA of the CDR3 is TGTGCCAGCAGGAATACAGAACAAGAGACCCAGTACTTC. The chain recombines TRBV2 with TRBJ2-5; D is ambiguous. Trimming took 6 bases from V and 2 from J, leaving 10 bases between them. The length of the CDR3 is 13 residues. Germline CDR1 and CDR2: SNHLY and FYNNEI.

The genes are TRBV5-1 and TRBJ1-1; 7 bases are a match to TRBD1. This CDR3 spans 14 amino acids. The junction had 4 bases not matched to a gene; V was cut back by 4 bases and J by 1 base. Germline V gene data show CDR1 as SGHRS and CDR2 as YFSETQ. The DNA for the CDR3 is TGCGCCAGCAGCACGGGACAGAGGAACACTGAAGCTTTCTTT. Its protein product is CASSTGQRNTEAFF.

In the case of this clone: This CDR3 is also generated by other DNA sequences in the sample. The chain employs TRBV25-1 and TRBJ1-2, with TRBD1 as a possible D gene (6 bases). In germline, CDR1 is MGHDK, CDR2 SYGVNS. The CDR3 is 15 residues long. The V end was cut by 5 bases, the J end by 7 bases, with 20 bases between. CDR3 nucleotides: TGTGCCAGCAGTTTAGACCACAACAGGGCGAGTGGCTACACCTTC. Its protein product is CASSLDHNRASGYTF.

This sequence joins TRBV15 and TRBJ2-1; D ambiguous. Trimming pared 3 bases from V and 4 bases from J, leaving 4 bases between. This CDR3 has 12 residues. CDR1 is LNHNV, CDR2 YYDKDF, per germline (reference sequence). This CDR3 is CATSRSYNEQFF. CDR3 DNA: TGTGCCACCAGCAGGTCTTACAATGAGCAGTTCTTC.

V and J are TRBV6-1 and TRBJ1-6, with 7 bases fitting TRBD1. CDR3 size: 15 residues. Germline lookup yields CDR1 MNHNS and CDR2 SASEGT. The V and J ends lost 7 bases and 7 bases, in that order; junction bases with no gene match: 10. For the CDR3, the DNA is TGTGCCAGCACCGCCCGGGGGACAGCGAATTCACCCCTCCACTTT. Translation: CASTARGTANSPLHF.

This chain connects TRBV7-5 to TRBJ1-5; the listed D gene, TRBD1, was not tested against the DNA. TRBV7-5 is deemed a pseudogene. The CDR3 is 15 amino acids. The CDR3 coding sequence is TGTGCCAGAAGCTTTGGCGGACAGTTTGGTCAGCCCCAGCATTTT. This sequence encodes CARSFGGQFGQPQHF.

The chain is built from TRBV5-1 and TRBJ1-4; D is perhaps TRBD1 (5 bases). V lost 0 bases and J 7 bases, leaving 13 bases between the germline ends. There are 15 residues in the CDR3. Per germline, CDR1 SGHRS and CDR2 YFSETQ. The CDR3 protein is CASSLAGRASEKLFF. The CDR3 DNA follows: TGCGCCAGCAGCTTGGCCGGCAGGGCGAGTGAAAAACTGTTTTTT.

The chain links TRBV7-2 to TRBJ1-3; TRBD1 might be the D (5 bases). The ends were cut back, 0 bases at V and 3 bases at J, with 12 bases in the middle. The CDR3 totals 16 residues. Per germline, CDR1 SGHTA and CDR2 FQGNSA. CDR3 region: CASSLAMGGLGNTIYF. The CDR3 bases are TGTGCCAGCAGCTTAGCGATGGGGGGACTTGGAAACACCATATATTTT.

The chain combines TRBV7-9 with TRBJ1-2; the match to TRBD1 covers 8 bases. The germline gives CDR1 SEHNR, CDR2 FQNEAQ (reference sequence). This CDR3 contains 15 residues. The V gene end was trimmed by 7 bases and the J gene end by 7 bases; junction bases not matched to a gene: 14. The CDR3 is CASTPEFGQGGGYTF. The DNA of the CDR3 is TGTGCCAGCACCCCAGAGTTTGGACAGGGAGGTGGCTACACCTTC.

This clone was seen once. The chain has TRBV2 and TRBJ2-2; possibly TRBD2 for D (7 bases). The CDR3 extends over 15 amino acids. V shed 9 bases and J shed 0 bases, with 14 bases lying between them. Germline CDR1 and CDR2: SNHLY and FYNNEI. The CDR3 DNA follows: TGTGCCAGTGGGGGGAGGGGGGCGAACACCGGGGAGCTGTTTTTT. This codes for CASGGRGANTGELFF.

V and J are TRBV5-4 and TRBJ2-3; TRBD2 might be the D (5 bases). Trimming removed 6 bases at V and 3 bases at J, with 8 bases between. Per germline, CDR1 SGHNT and CDR2 YYREEE (reference sequence). The CDR3 has 12 amino acids. In DNA, the CDR3 is TGTGCCAGCAAACGGGGAACAGATACGCAGTATTTT. Translating gives CASKRGTDTQYF.

The rearrangement links TRBV10-3 to TRBJ2-1; D perhaps matches TRBD2 (6 bases). Trimming pared 4 bases from V and 2 bases from J, leaving 9 bases between. CDR1 and CDR2 (germline): ENHRY, SYGVKD. The CDR3 contains 14 residues. CDR3 protein: CAISVGGAYNEQFF. In nucleotides, the CDR3 is TGTGCCATCAGTGTGGGCGGGGCCTACAATGAGCAGTTCTTC.

This chain joins TRBV7-9 and TRBJ2-2, with TRBD1 matching 8 bases. The CDR3 loop spans 15 amino acids. With 8 bases clipped from V and 6 bases from J, the junction kept 11 bases outside the gene matches. Germline V gene lookup returns CDR1 SEHNR and CDR2 FQNEAQ (reference sequence). The chain's CDR3 is CASRRTGLVAGELFF. The CDR3 DNA reads TGTGCCAGCCGGCGGACAGGGTTGGTAGCCGGGGAGCTGTTTTTT.

The genes are TRBV5-1 and TRBJ1-1; 10 bases agree with TRBD1. Germline CDR1 reads SGHRS; CDR2 reads YFSETQ. With 6 bases clipped from V and 1 base from J, the junction kept 6 bases outside the gene matches. This CDR3 contains 15 residues. This CDR3 is CASTWTGGGNTEAFF. CDR3 sequence (DNA): TGCGCCAGCACCTGGACAGGGGGAGGGAACACTGAAGCTTTCTTT.

The rearrangement joins TRBV11-2 to TRBJ2-7; the D is unclear. The CDR3 length is 15 residues. Trimming took 3 bases from V and 2 from J, leaving 14 bases between them. Germline V CDR1 and CDR2: SGHAT, FQNNGV. DNA for the CDR3: TGTGCCAGCAGCTTCCCCGCCGCGGATGCCTACGAGCAGTACTTC. Protein product: CASSFPAADAYEQYF.

Comments on this clone: Other DNA sequences in the sample encode the same CDR3. V and J are TRBV9 and TRBJ1-1; D possibly corresponds to TRBD1 (6 bases). Germline values: CDR1 SGDLS, CDR2 YYNGEE. Trimming took off 3 bases at V and 1 base at J, with 7 bases between the two ends. This CDR3 region has 13 residues. The CDR3 sequence: CASSATGNTEAFF. CDR3 bases: TGTGCCAGCAGCGCGACAGGGAACACTGAAGCTTTCTTT.